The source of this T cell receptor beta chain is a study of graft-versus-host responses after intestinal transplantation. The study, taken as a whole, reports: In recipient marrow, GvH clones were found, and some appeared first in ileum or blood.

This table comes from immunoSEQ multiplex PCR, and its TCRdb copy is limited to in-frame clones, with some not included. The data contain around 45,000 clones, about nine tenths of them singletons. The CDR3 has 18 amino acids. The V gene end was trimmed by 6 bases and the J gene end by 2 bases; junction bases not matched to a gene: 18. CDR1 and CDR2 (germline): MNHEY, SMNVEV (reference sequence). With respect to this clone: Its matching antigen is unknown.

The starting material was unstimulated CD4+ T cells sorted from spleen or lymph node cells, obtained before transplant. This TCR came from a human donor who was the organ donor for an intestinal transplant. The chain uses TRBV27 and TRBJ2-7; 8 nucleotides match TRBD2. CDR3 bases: TGTGCCAGCAGGGGACTTAGCGGGACGATTAGGGTCCCCTACGAGCAGTACTTC. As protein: CASRGLSGTIRVPYEQYF.